In this sample, the clone carrying this T cell receptor beta chain turned up a few times. The data are from a study of T cells after yellow fever vaccination. Production of TCR cDNA was by 5'RACE template switching, which also added a universal primer site and UMIs. From the 5' RACE reads, TCRdb called clonotypes with MiXCR, one entry per CDR3 protein. The profile covers fewer than 500,000 distinct CDR3 sequences, with approximately 19% appearing a single time and 18% taken by the ten largest. The germline CDR1 and CDR2 sequences are MNHEY and SVGEGT. This CDR3 contains 14 residues. The germline V and J ends were trimmed by 2 bases and 6 bases, with 11 bases remaining between them.

The sequence came from a man aged 18 to 29 who received the YFV17D yellow fever vaccine. This rearrangement joins TRBV6-2 or TRBV6-3 to TRBJ1-5; D may be TRBD1 (5 bases). Sequences were derived from PBMCs, sampled before the yellow fever booster vaccination. CDR3 DNA sequence: TGTGCCAGCAGTTACGGCAGGGTAGGTCAGCCCCAGCATTTT. As protein: CASSYGRVGQPQHF.